Detailed here is one TCR beta chain. What it binds is not known. Healthy bone marrow donors made up the donor group. The length of the CDR3 is 13 residues. V lost 8 bases and J lost 5; bases outside the gene matches: 9. CDR1 is SEHNR and CDR2 is FQNEAQ in the germline V gene (reference sequence). This record belongs to a study of cytomegalovirus exposure and HLA in healthy donors. Overall study findings and caveats: Presence/absence analyses rested on an assumption that sequencing depth was roughly uniform across donors. Later analysis indicated greater clonal expansion among HLA-associated TCR beta chains than among equally common other chains. Follow-up analysis seemed to connect common viral pathogens with several of the most significant clusters identified.

Primers for the PCR totalled 60 Vbeta and 13 Jbeta. Only in-frame clones appear in the TCRdb table, and some are missing; sequencing was by immunoSEQ multiplex PCR. The repertoire holds around 150,000 clones, approximately 70% seen once, with about 1.5% in the top ten. This TCR was recovered from a human donor in good health. This chain joins TRBV7-9 and TRBJ2-7, with 7 bases that match TRBD1. Sequencing input: PBMCs. CDR3 loop: CASLDRESHEQYF. In nucleotides, the CDR3 is TGTGCCAGCCTTGACAGGGAATCCCACGAGCAGTACTTC.